This paragraph covers one TCR beta chain sequence. What it binds is not known. From germline, CDR1 is MNHEY and CDR2 SVGAGI. V was shortened by 8 bases and J by 6 bases, with 19 bases between the two germline ends. The CDR3 contains 14 residues. This sample was included in a study of a mutant IDH1 vaccine in newly diagnosed glioma. At the level of the study: Vaccines were first given 4-6 weeks after radiotherapy alone, or with temozolomide cycles. Radiotherapy, temozolomide, or both had been given previously, and both were given to most. Sex among treated patients split approximately 62% male, about 40% female; mean age was roughly 40 years. Findings and caveats of the study: The study observed vaccine-induced immune responses in more than 80% of patients.

Time point described: week 23, last vaccination. The investigators gave 300 ug of mutant IDH1 20-mer peptide in each vaccine dose, together with topical imiquimod. The table came from immunoSEQ multiplex PCR; TCRdb's copy has only in-frame clones and leaves some out. Of tens of thousands of clones in the sample, roughly 85% were seen once. The V gene is TRBV6-5, the J gene TRBJ1-2; the D gene is possibly TRBD1 (5 bases). Sequenced material: PBMCs, taken from a glioma patient whose treatment included an IDH1 peptide vaccine. The receptor was derived from a young man with glioma. Some clones in this sample may be carry-over from other donors' samples. The CDR3 region is CASCRTGAVHGYTF. CDR3 nucleotides: TGTGCCAGCTGCAGGACCGGGGCGGTCCATGGCTACACCTTC.